This T cell receptor (beta chain) comes out of a study of OX40 agonist ivuxolimab in advanced cancers. Study context: Patients assigned to dose escalation were diagnosed with hepatocellular carcinoma, melanoma, renal cell or head and neck cancer.

Assay: immunoSEQ multiplex PCR; the TCRdb copy retains only in-frame clones and omits some. The table shows tens of thousands of clones, with about 90% occurring only once. The germline V gene has CDR1 MDHEN and CDR2 SYDVKM. J lost 5 bases, V lost 9 bases, and 8 bases had no gene match. The CDR3 consists of 13 residues. Autoimmune disease history or systemic immunosuppression was exclusionary. The sequence was obtained from an adult with an advanced solid tumor such as melanoma, head and neck, liver or kidney cancer. The sequenced sample was CD4+ or CD8+ T cells sorted from blood, obtained in a trial of the OX40 agonist ivuxolimab. The chain links TRBV28 to TRBJ2-5; 8 bases are a match to TRBD2. The DNA for the CDR3 is TGTGCCAGTCTCCCGGCTAGCGGGGAGACCCAGTACTTC. Residues: CASLPASGETQYF.